Listed below are T cell receptor beta chains from one sample, sequenced in a study of T cell responses to AZD1222 COVID-19 vaccine. Data came from immunoSEQ multiplex PCR; TCRdb stores just in-frame clones and leaves some out. This sample has some 62,000 clones, with approximately 83% found just once. The sequencing here drew on peripheral blood, taken on day 0 of AZD1222 vaccination. The receptors shown here come from an adult in good health. The CDR3 runs from the conserved cysteine through the conserved F or W. Fields, in order: clone size, V gene, J gene, D gene, CDR3 protein, CDR3 DNA. D genes are given only for firm matches. Size is omitted from some rows. Given values are once, few, many or a class for expanded clones.

>-|TRBV21-1|TRBJ2-7|-
CASRPSRTGKGEQYF
TGTGCCAGCAGACCCTCCCGGACAGGGAAAGGCGAGCAGTACTTC
>-|TRBV6-2/TRBV6-3|TRBJ2-2|-
CASSYLGFANTGELFF
TGTGCCAGCAGTTATCTCGGGTTCGCGAACACCGGGGAGCTGTTTTTT
>-|TRBV6-5|TRBJ1-1|TRBD1
CASRRTGADTEAFF
TGTGCCAGCAGGCGGACAGGGGCCGACACTGAAGCTTTCTTT
>few|TRBV19|TRBJ1-1|-
CASSMWQGTGNTEAFF
TGTGCCAGTAGTATGTGGCAGGGGACGGGGAACACTGAAGCTTTCTTT
>few|TRBV2|TRBJ2-7|-
CASSEGGQPGIYEQYF
TGTGCCAGCAGTGAAGGAGGTCAGCCGGGGATTTACGAGCAGTACTTC
>-|TRBV6-4|TRBJ2-3|TRBD1
CASSGQGGSDTQYF
TGTGCCAGCAGTGGACAGGGTGGGTCAGATACGCAGTATTTT
>-|TRBV18|TRBJ2-3|-
CASSPSSDTQYF
TGTGCCAGCTCACCGAGCTCGGATACGCAGTATTTT
>few|TRBV5-1|TRBJ1-1|-
CASSLSDGPTEAFF
TGCGCCAGCAGCCTCTCCGACGGACCCACTGAAGCTTTCTTT
>-|TRBV2|TRBJ1-2|-
CGGRRDYGYTF
TGTGGAGGACGGCGTGACTATGGCTACACCTTC
>few|TRBV7-2|TRBJ1-1|TRBD1
CASSPFAGGLNTEAFF
TGTGCCAGCAGCCCTTTTGCAGGGGGCTTGAACACTGAAGCTTTCTTT
>-|TRBV4-3|TRBJ1-1|TRBD1
CASSQARTGGTEAFF
TGCGCCAGCAGCCAAGCCCGGACAGGGGGTACTGAAGCTTTCTTT
>-|TRBV7-7|TRBJ2-2|-
CASSLSISNTGELFF
TGTGCCAGCAGCCTAAGTATATCGAACACCGGGGAGCTGTTTTTT
>few|TRBV6-2/TRBV6-3|TRBJ2-5|TRBD1
CASSYVQGRGEETQYF
TGTGCCAGCAGTTACGTACAGGGGAGAGGGGAGGAGACCCAGTACTTC
>-|TRBV30|TRBJ1-1|TRBD1
CACWTGGLTEAFF
TGTGCCTGCTGGACAGGGGGCCTCACTGAAGCTTTCTTT